Listed here are 8 T cell receptor beta chains from one sample, sequenced in a study of beta chain features in type 1 diabetes. The study reverse transcribed the entire isolated RNA, so it sequenced expressed TCRB transcripts. Measured with immunoSEQ multiplex PCR; TCRdb has only the in-frame clones, and not every one. Found here are 350,000 to 450,000 clones, about 15% of them singletons; the top ten hold roughly 0.019%. The sample taken for sequencing was naive CD4+ T cells from blood. The source of these receptors is a young woman in good health.

J is TRBJ2-7 and V is TRBV7-2; D might be TRBD2 (6 bases). The CDR3 is made up of 13 amino acids. Trimming cost V 5 bases and J 1 base, with 9 bases left between them. Germline V gene lookup returns CDR1 SGHTA and CDR2 FQGNSA. CDR3 nucleotides: TGTGCCAGCAGCGGGGACTTTTCCTACGAGCAGTACTTC. Amino acids: CASSGDFSYEQYF.

The chain carries TRBV15 and TRBJ2-7; D call uncertain. This CDR3 region has 13 residues. CDR1 is LNHNV, CDR2 YYDKDF, per germline (reference sequence). V dropped 0 bases and J dropped 6 bases, with 9 bases sitting between them. The CDR3 region is CATSRDRIREQYF. For the CDR3, the DNA is TGTGCCACCAGCAGAGACAGGATCCGCGAGCAGTACTTC.

This clone appeared a few times. The chain is built from TRBV2 and TRBJ2-1; D is uncertain. Germline V gene sequence: CDR1 SNHLY, CDR2 FYNNEI. The V gene lost 5 bases and the J gene lost 3 bases, with 14 bases spanning the gap. The CDR3 contains 15 residues. CDR3: CASSPLRGNYNEQFF. For the CDR3, the DNA is TGTGCCAGCAGTCCTCTACGCGGAAACTACAATGAGCAGTTCTTC.

This clone was found a few times. The rearrangement joins TRBV28 to TRBJ2-7; D might be TRBD1 (6 bases). V lost 7 bases and J lost 4, with 23 bases in between. This CDR3 has 16 residues. Germline V gene lookup returns CDR1 MDHEN and CDR2 SYDVKM. CDR3 in amino acids: CASTPVGALRLYEQYF. The DNA of the CDR3 is TGTGCCAGCACACCGGTGGGGGCCCTTCGACTATACGAGCAGTACTTC.

The chain links TRBV29-1 to TRBJ2-7, with 9 bases lining up with TRBD1. Germline V gives CDR1 SQVTM, CDR2 ANQGSEA. The CDR3 length is 14 residues. After removal of 6 bases from V and 2 bases from J, the junction contained 8 bases not matched to a gene. The CDR3 sequence: CSVSLDRGPYEQYF. CDR3 in DNA: TGCAGCGTCTCCTTGGACAGGGGCCCCTACGAGCAGTACTTC.

In its sample, this clone was seen a few times. CDR3 sequence: CSVRGWETEAFF. The CDR3 DNA reads as TGCAGCGTTCGGGGTTGGGAAACTGAAGCTTTCTTT. The chain uses TRBV29-1 and TRBJ1-1; unclear D gene. Germline V CDR1 and CDR2: SQVTM, ANQGSEA. This CDR3 is 12 amino acids long. The V gene lost 5 bases and the J gene lost 5 bases, with 12 bases spanning the gap. The whole variable domain, remainder taken from reference TRBV29-1 and TRBJ1-1, is SAVISQKPSRDICQRGTSLTIQCQVDSQVTMMFWYRQQPGQSLTLIATANQGSEATYESGFVIDKFPISRPNLTFSTLTVSNMSPEDSSIYLCSVRGWETEAFFGQGTRLTVV.

This clone showed up just once. CDR3 sequence: CASSLGSAGGRRGFF. DNA of the CDR3: TGTGCCAGCAGCTTAGGCTCAGCGGGAGGGAGGCGGGGGTTCTTC. The chain uses TRBV7-9 and TRBJ2-1, with 10 bases that match TRBD2. CDR1 and CDR2 from the germline V gene are SEHNR and FQNEAQ (reference sequence). J lost 15 bases, V lost 1 base, and 12 bases had no gene match. The CDR3 extends over 15 amino acids. Variable domain in full (rest from reference TRBV7-9 and TRBJ2-1): DTGVSQNPRHKITKRGQNVTFRCDPISEHNRLYWYRQTLGQGPEFLTYFQNEAQLEKSRLLSDRFSAERPKGSFSTLEIQRTEQGDSAMYLCASSLGSAGGRRGFFGPGTRLTVL.

V is TRBV7-9 and J is TRBJ2-2; D unclear. The CDR3 contains 12 residues. Trimming removed 7 bases at V and 5 bases at J, with 8 bases between. Per the germline V gene, CDR1 is SEHNR and CDR2 is FQNEAQ (reference sequence). CDR3 loop: CASIADTGELFF. In nucleotides, the CDR3 is TGTGCCAGCATTGCGGATACCGGGGAGCTGTTTTTT.